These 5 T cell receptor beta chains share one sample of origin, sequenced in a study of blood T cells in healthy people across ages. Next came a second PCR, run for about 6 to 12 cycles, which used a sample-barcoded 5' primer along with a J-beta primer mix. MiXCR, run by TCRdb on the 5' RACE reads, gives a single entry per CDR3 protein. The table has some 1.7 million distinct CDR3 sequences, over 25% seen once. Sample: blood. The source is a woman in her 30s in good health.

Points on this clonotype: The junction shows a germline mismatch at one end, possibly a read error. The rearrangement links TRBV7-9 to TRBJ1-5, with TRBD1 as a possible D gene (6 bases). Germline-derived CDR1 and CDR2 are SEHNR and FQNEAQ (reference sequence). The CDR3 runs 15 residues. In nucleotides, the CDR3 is TGTGACAGCAGCTTAGCAGGGGTTGCCAATCAGCCCCAGCATTTT. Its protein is CDSSLAGVANQPQHF.

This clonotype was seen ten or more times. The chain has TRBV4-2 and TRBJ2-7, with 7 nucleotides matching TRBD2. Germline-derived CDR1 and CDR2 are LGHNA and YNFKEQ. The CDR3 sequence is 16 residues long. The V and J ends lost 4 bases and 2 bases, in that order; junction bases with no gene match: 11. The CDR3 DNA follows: TGTGCCAGCAGCCCTTTGTCGCTAGCGGATACCTACGAGCAGTACTTC. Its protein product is CASSPLSLADTYEQYF.

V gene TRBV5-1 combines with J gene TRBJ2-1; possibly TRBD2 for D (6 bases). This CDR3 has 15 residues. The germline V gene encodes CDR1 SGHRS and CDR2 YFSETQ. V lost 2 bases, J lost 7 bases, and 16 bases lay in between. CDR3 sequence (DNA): TGCGCCAGCAGCTTACCGATAGCGGAAGGGAATGAGCAGTTCTTC. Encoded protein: CASSLPIAEGNEQFF.

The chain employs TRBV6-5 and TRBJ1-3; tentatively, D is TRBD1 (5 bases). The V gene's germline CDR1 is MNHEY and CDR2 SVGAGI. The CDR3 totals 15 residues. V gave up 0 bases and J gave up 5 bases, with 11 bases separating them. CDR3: CASSYSIGARNTIYF. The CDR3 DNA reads TGTGCCAGCAGTTACTCGATAGGGGCCAGAAACACCATATATTTT.

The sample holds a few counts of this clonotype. This CDR3 is CASSSGTSGIREQYF. The CDR3 DNA reads as TGCGCCAGCAGCTCCGGGACTAGCGGGATCCGCGAGCAGTACTTC. The chain carries TRBV5-1 and TRBJ2-7; 13 bases fit TRBD2. The ends lost 3 bases at V and 6 bases at J; junction bases unmatched: 6. There are 15 residues in the CDR3. Germline assignment: CDR1 SGHRS and CDR2 YFSETQ.